These 20 T cell receptor beta chains were all obtained from the same sample, sequenced in a study of OX40 agonist ivuxolimab in advanced cancers. Data came from immunoSEQ multiplex PCR; TCRdb stores just in-frame clones and leaves some out. The sample yields 20,000 to 30,000 clones, about 86% seen once. The material sequenced was CD4+ or CD8+ T cells sorted from blood, taken in a trial of the OX40 agonist ivuxolimab. The receptors shown here come from an adult with an advanced solid tumor such as melanoma, head and neck, liver or kidney cancer.

This clone appeared a few times. The chain couples TRBV7-8 to TRBJ1-2; no clear D gene. V was shortened by 1 base and J by 8 bases, with 8 bases between the two germline ends. This CDR3 is 12 amino acids long. Germline V gene lookup returns CDR1 SGHVS and CDR2 FQNEAQ. CDR3 bases: TGTGCCAGCAGCTTAGGAAGCGAGGGCTACACCTTC. As protein: CASSLGSEGYTF.

The rearrangement joins TRBV2 to TRBJ2-3; no definite D call. Germline CDR1 reads SNHLY; CDR2 reads FYNNEI. V dropped 8 bases and J dropped 8 bases, with 11 bases sitting between them. This CDR3 spans 11 amino acids. CDR3 protein: CASLSRGTQYF. Written as DNA, the CDR3 is TGTGCCAGCTTATCGCGAGGTACGCAGTATTTT.

This clone was seen a few times. V is TRBV7-3 and J is TRBJ2-3; 8 bases match TRBD1. The germline V gene has CDR1 SGHTA and CDR2 FQGTGA. This CDR3 is 13 amino acids long. J was trimmed by 2 bases and V by 8 bases; bases with no gene match: 3. The CDR3 DNA reads TGTGCCAGCGGACAGGGTTCCACAGATACGCAGTATTTT. This translates into CASGQGSTDTQYF.

The rearrangement uses TRBV13 and TRBJ1-6, with D perhaps TRBD1 (6 bases). Trimming left V 5 bases short and J 3 bases short, with 14 bases between. The length of the CDR3 is 16 residues. The germline V gene has CDR1 PRHDT and CDR2 FYEKMQ (reference sequence). The chain's CDR3 is CASSTSGVGYNSPLHF. The CDR3 bases are TGTGCCAGCAGCACATCAGGGGTCGGCTATAATTCACCCCTCCACTTT.

This clone is labeled as medium-sized. The rearrangement links TRBV4-1 to TRBJ1-1, with a possible D match to TRBD1 (6 bases). CDR3 length: 13 residues. V lost 0 bases and J 8 bases, leaving 10 bases between the germline ends. In germline, CDR1 is MGHRA, CDR2 YSYEKL. The CDR3 loop is CASSQDRGGEAFF. The DNA for the CDR3 is TGCGCCAGCAGCCAAGATAGGGGGGGGGAAGCTTTCTTT.

The chain joins TRBV9 to TRBJ2-5; 7 nucleotides match TRBD1. Germline trimming cut 4 bases from V and 3 bases from J; bases unmatched to any gene: 12. The germline V gene encodes CDR1 SGDLS and CDR2 YYNGEE. The length of the CDR3 is 16 residues. Here the CDR3 reads CASSPPAGTEKETQYF. The CDR3 nucleotides are TGTGCCAGCAGCCCCCCTGCCGGGACAGAAAAAGAGACCCAGTACTTC.

This clone ranks as medium-sized. V usage is TRBV27 and J usage is TRBJ2-2; D ambiguous. V lost 4 bases to trimming and J lost 6 bases, with 9 bases between them. The CDR3 loop spans 13 amino acids. Germline values: CDR1 MNHEY, CDR2 SMNVEV (reference sequence). The CDR3 DNA reads TGTGCCAGCAGTTCCTACCGGTCCGGGGAGCTGTTTTTT. Protein product: CASSSYRSGELFF.

V gene TRBV28 combines with J gene TRBJ2-2; TRBD1 or TRBD2 may be the D gene (5 bases each). Trimming shortened V by 8 bases and J by 5 bases, and 15 bases separated the two germline ends. The length of the CDR3 is 14 residues. Germline assignment: CDR1 MDHEN and CDR2 SYDVKM. CDR3 sequence (DNA): TGTGCCAGCGCCAATGGGGGAATGACCGGGGAGCTGTTTTTT. It codes for CASANGGMTGELFF.

This chain joins TRBV6-1 and TRBJ2-7, with a tentative D call TRBD1 (6 bases). CDR3 length equals 14 residues. Germline values: CDR1 MNHNS, CDR2 SASEGT. The ends were cut back, 4 bases at V and 3 bases at J, with 13 bases in the middle. CDR3 nucleotide sequence: TGTGCCAGCAGTGCTGGACAGTGGGACTACGAGCAGTACTTC. Its protein product is CASSAGQWDYEQYF.

The rearrangement links TRBV27 to TRBJ1-5, with D unresolved. Germline values: CDR1 MNHEY, CDR2 SMNVEV (reference sequence). This CDR3 is 13 amino acids long. Trimming stripped 3 bases from V and 0 bases from J, with 3 bases between. CDR3 region: CASSLSSNQPQHF. DNA for the CDR3: TGTGCCAGCAGTTTGAGTAGCAATCAGCCCCAGCATTTT.

This clone showed up just once. The chain links TRBV5-5 to TRBJ2-7; 14 positions match TRBD2. Trimming removed 4 bases from V and 3 bases from J; junction bases left unmatched: 6. The germline CDR1 and CDR2 sequences are SGHKS and YYEKEE (reference sequence). There are 16 residues in the CDR3. CDR3: CASSPGTSGGFYEQYF. DNA for the CDR3: TGTGCCAGCAGCCCAGGGACTAGCGGGGGATTCTACGAGCAGTACTTC.

V gene TRBV7-6 combines with J gene TRBJ2-5; 8 bases map to TRBD2. This CDR3 has 15 residues. The V gene end was trimmed by 6 bases and the J gene end by 5 bases; junction bases not matched to a gene: 11. Germline CDR1 is SGHVS and CDR2 is FNYEAQ. CDR3: CASRPEAGGRETQYF. CDR3 DNA sequence: TGTGCCAGCAGACCTGAGGCGGGAGGCCGGGAGACCCAGTACTTC. Supplemented by reference TRBV7-6 and TRBJ2-5, the full variable domain reads GAGVSQSPRYKVTKRGQDVALRCDPISGHVSLYWYRQALGQGPEFLTYFNYEAQQDKSGLPNDRFSAERPEGSISTLTIQRTEQRDSAMYRCASRPEAGGRETQYFGPGTRLLVL.

The CDR3 loop is CASSVGRTGSSYNEQFF. In DNA, the CDR3 is TGTGCCAGCAGCGTAGGTCGGACAGGGAGCTCCTACAATGAGCAGTTCTTC. The chain carries TRBV9 and TRBJ2-1; 8 bases map to TRBD1. The CDR3 is made up of 17 amino acids. From germline, CDR1 is SGDLS and CDR2 YYNGEE. Trimming at V came to 0 bases and at J to 0 bases, leaving 5 bases not matched to a gene.

The genes are TRBV5-1 and TRBJ2-1; no definite D call. V lost 0 bases, J lost 5 bases, and 9 bases lay in between. The CDR3 runs 14 residues. Germline V gives CDR1 SGHRS, CDR2 YFSETQ. CDR3 coding DNA: TGCGCCAGCAGCTTGGGTGACCTAGACAATGAGCAGTTCTTC. It encodes CASSLGDLDNEQFF.

This chain's CDR3 is CASSYSRGRGYNEQFF. For the CDR3, the DNA is TGTGCCAGCAGTTACTCTCGGGGAAGGGGTTACAATGAGCAGTTCTTC. The V call is TRBV6-5, the J call TRBJ2-1; the D call may be TRBD1 or TRBD2 (5 bases each). CDR1 is MNHEY, CDR2 SVGAGI, per germline. The CDR3 covers 16 residues. Trimming left V 0 bases short and J 4 bases short, with 13 bases between.

The CDR3 nucleotides read TGTGCCAGCAGCTTATGGGGAGAGACCCAGTACTTC. The encoded protein is CASSLWGETQYF. V is TRBV7-9 and J is TRBJ2-5; D call uncertain. V lost 2 bases, J lost 4 bases, and 5 bases lay in between. Looked up from germline, CDR1 is SEHNR and CDR2 is FQNEAQ (reference sequence). CDR3 length: 12 residues.

The chain carries TRBV5-1 and TRBJ2-3; 7 bases are shared with TRBD2. The J segment lost 2 bases and the V segment lost 4 bases, leaving 7 bases of the junction unmatched. Germline V lookup: CDR1 SGHRS, CDR2 YFSETQ. This CDR3 contains 15 residues. This chain's CDR3 is CASSTRGSLTDTQYF. In DNA form, the CDR3 reads TGCGCCAGCAGCACCCGCGGGAGTCTCACAGATACGCAGTATTTT.

V and J are TRBV9 and TRBJ2-5; 10 bases agree with TRBD1. The V segment lost 2 bases and the J segment 4 bases; nucleotides outside the gene matches: 5. Per the germline V gene, CDR1 is SGDLS and CDR2 is YYNGEE. This CDR3 comprises 15 residues. The DNA for the CDR3 is TGTGCCAGCAGCGTGCCGGGACAGGGGAGAGAGACCCAGTACTTC. Its translation: CASSVPGQGRETQYF.

This chain links TRBV27 with TRBJ1-2; D call uncertain. CDR1 is MNHEY, CDR2 SMNVEV, per germline (reference sequence). The CDR3 is 15 residues long. V lost 3 bases, J lost 6 bases, and 17 bases lay in between. CDR3 region: CASSLGVLDYHGYTF. The CDR3 DNA sequence: TGTGCCAGCAGTTTGGGAGTTCTAGATTACCATGGCTACACCTTC.

The CDR3 nucleotides are TGTGCCAGCACCTCTCTCGCGGGGGCTTCCTACAATGAGCAGTTCTTC. Translation gives CASTSLAGASYNEQFF. The chain has TRBV7-6 and TRBJ2-1; D might be TRBD2 (7 bases). Trimming stripped 7 bases from V and 1 base from J, with 17 bases between. Germline values: CDR1 SGHVS, CDR2 FNYEAQ. The CDR3 covers 16 residues.